Below are 10 T cell receptor beta chains sequenced from a single sample in a study of cytomegalovirus exposure and HLA in healthy donors. The PCR had 60 Vbeta and 13 Jbeta primers. Data came from immunoSEQ multiplex PCR; TCRdb stores just in-frame clones and leaves some out. The data contain more than 110,000 clones, roughly three quarters of them singletons. Sequenced input: PBMCs. The receptors were gathered from a woman between 45 and 60 years old in good health and CMV-seronegative.

The chain couples TRBV5-1 to TRBJ2-2, with D perhaps TRBD2 (5 bases). Trimming pared 4 bases from V and 6 bases from J, leaving 10 bases between. CDR3 length: 13 residues. From germline, CDR1 is SGHRS and CDR2 YFSETQ. The CDR3 DNA reads as TGCGCCAGCAGCAGCGAGGGTTCCGGGGAGCTGTTTTTT. Its protein is CASSSEGSGELFF.

This rearrangement joins TRBV5-4 to TRBJ1-4, with TRBD1 matching 8 bases. CDR1 and CDR2 from the germline V gene are SGHNT and YYREEE (reference sequence). This CDR3 has 14 amino acids. V shed 4 bases, J shed 3 bases, and the junction held 2 bases outside the gene matches. CDR3: CASSQGASNEKLFF. The CDR3 DNA sequence: TGTGCCAGCAGCCAGGGGGCTTCTAATGAAAAACTGTTTTTT.

The gene calls are TRBV27 and TRBJ2-7; D is unresolved. The CDR3 extends over 14 amino acids. Germline V gives CDR1 MNHEY, CDR2 SMNVEV (reference sequence). The V end lost 0 bases, the J end lost 7 bases, and 13 bases lay between the germline ends. CDR3 sequence: CASSLSVRRREQYF. CDR3 sequence (DNA): TGTGCCAGCAGTTTATCCGTCCGCAGGCGAGAGCAGTACTTC.

CDR3 region: CASSLNRGTSYGYTF. Here the CDR3 DNA reads TGTGCCAGCAGCTTAAATCGGGGTACGAGCTATGGCTACACCTTC. This chain links TRBV7-3 with TRBJ1-2; D not certain. Between the trimmed V and J ends, which lost 1 base and 4 bases, there was a span of 13 bases. Germline-derived CDR1 and CDR2 are SGHTA and FQGTGA. CDR3 length: 15 residues.

V usage is TRBV4-3 and J usage is TRBJ1-1; D remains ambiguous. Deletions cut 0 bases from V and 1 base from J, with 6 bases between. Germline V lookup: CDR1 LGHNA, CDR2 YSLEER. The CDR3 runs 14 residues. The CDR3: CASSQDKRNTEAFF. In nucleotides, the CDR3 is TGCGCCAGCAGCCAAGATAAGCGGAACACTGAAGCTTTCTTT.

This chain links TRBV13 with TRBJ2-3; tentatively, D is TRBD2 (5 bases). Germline V gives CDR1 PRHDT, CDR2 FYEKMQ (reference sequence). The CDR3 contains 15 residues. The V gene lost 5 bases and the J gene lost 0 bases, with 12 bases spanning the gap. CDR3: CASSPMGASTDTQYF. DNA of the CDR3: TGTGCCAGCAGCCCGATGGGAGCCAGCACAGATACGCAGTATTTT.

This clone showed up just a few times. J is TRBJ2-3 and V is TRBV5-1; 7 bases are shared with TRBD2. CDR3 length equals 15 residues. Germline CDR1 is SGHRS and CDR2 is YFSETQ. With 4 bases clipped from V and 6 bases from J, the junction kept 11 bases outside the gene matches. DNA of the CDR3: TGCGCCAGCAGCACCGGGACTACCCCTGGGGATACGCAGTATTTT. It yields the protein CASSTGTTPGDTQYF. The entire variable domain, with the rest obtained from reference TRBV5-1 and TRBJ2-3, is as follows: KAGVTQTPRYLIKTRGQQVTLSCSPISGHRSVSWYQQTPGQGLQFLFEYFSETQRNKGNFPGRFSGRQFSNSRSEMNVSTLELGDSALYLCASSTGTTPGDTQYFGPGTRLTVL.

The chain links TRBV27 to TRBJ1-1; D might be TRBD1 (6 bases). This CDR3 region has 13 residues. The V and J ends lost 2 bases and 8 bases respectively, with 12 bases between them. Per the germline V gene, CDR1 is MNHEY and CDR2 is SMNVEV (reference sequence). The CDR3 region is CASSLNRVGEAFF. CDR3 coding DNA: TGTGCCAGCAGTTTAAACAGGGTGGGAGAAGCTTTCTTT.

This chain uses TRBV7-2 with TRBJ1-2; D is ambiguous. In germline, CDR1 is SGHTA, CDR2 FQGNSA. The CDR3 has 16 residues. The V gene lost 0 bases and the J gene lost 4 bases, with 15 bases spanning the gap. The CDR3: CASSLALGRLGYGYTF. The CDR3 nucleotides are TGTGCCAGCAGCTTAGCTTTGGGGAGGCTAGGCTATGGCTACACCTTC.

To note about this clone: The junction does not match germline at one end; this may be a read error. The V and J genes are TRBV15 and TRBJ1-1; D unresolved. CDR1 is LNHNV, CDR2 YYDKDF, per germline (reference sequence). This CDR3 comprises 14 residues. In DNA, the CDR3 is TGTGCCGCCAGCAGAGAAAATTTAAACACTGAAGCTTTCTTT. Translation: CAASRENLNTEAFF.